Presented here are 32 T cell receptor beta chains from one specimen sequenced in a study of T cell responses to AZD1222 COVID-19 vaccine. Using immunoSEQ multiplex PCR, the repertoire was profiled, and TCRdb retains in-frame clones only, with some absent. The profile shows about 150,000 clones, about 92% of them singletons. The starting material was peripheral blood, obtained 28 days after the second AZD1222 dose. The origin of the receptors is an adult who received the AZD1222 COVID-19 vaccine.

The V and J genes are TRBV7-9 and TRBJ1-3, with D uncertain. This CDR3 has 14 amino acids. V shed 5 bases and J shed 1 base, with 9 bases lying between them. Per the germline V gene, CDR1 is SEHNR and CDR2 is FQNEAQ (reference sequence). In DNA form, the CDR3 reads TGTGCCAGCAGCGGGGATGGTTCTGGAAACACCATATATTTT. Translated, it gives CASSGDGSGNTIYF.

The genes are TRBV5-1 and TRBJ2-5, with D unclear. CDR1 is SGHRS and CDR2 is YFSETQ in the germline V gene. Deletions cut 4 bases from V and 2 bases from J, with 6 bases between. The CDR3 has 12 residues. The CDR3 coding sequence is TGCGCCAGCAGCATCGAACAAGAGACCCAGTACTTC. Translating it yields CASSIEQETQYF.

The chain recombines TRBV30 with TRBJ1-1, with TRBD1 as a possible D gene (5 bases). Looked up from germline, CDR1 is GTSNPN and CDR2 is SVGIG (reference sequence). The V end was cut by 3 bases, the J end by 4 bases, with 15 bases between. The CDR3 covers 14 residues. The CDR3 bases are TGTGCCTGGAGATTGTCGGGGGGGGGCACTGAAGCTTTCTTT. Translating gives CAWRLSGGGTEAFF.

V is TRBV12-5 and J is TRBJ2-2, with unresolved D. The germline V and J ends were trimmed by 1 base and 7 bases, with 10 bases remaining between them. The CDR3 spans 14 residues. Germline V gene sequence: CDR1 LGHNT, CDR2 FRNRAP. CDR3: CASGLESGHGELFF. The CDR3 DNA reads TGTGCTAGTGGTTTGGAGTCTGGGCACGGGGAGCTGTTTTTT.

J is TRBJ2-7 and V is TRBV18; 10 positions agree with TRBD1. In germline, CDR1 is KGHSH, CDR2 LQKENI. V was pared by 6 bases and J by 2 bases, with 13 bases of the junction left unmatched. This CDR3 spans 17 amino acids. The CDR3 is CASSRDRGLTYTYEQYF. CDR3 DNA sequence: TGTGCCAGCTCCCGGGACAGGGGCCTTACATACACCTACGAGCAGTACTTC. The variable domain in full, completed from reference TRBV18 and TRBJ2-7, reads NAGVMQNPRHLVRRRGQEARLRCSPMKGHSHVYWYRQLPEEGLKFMVYLQKENIIDESGMPKERFSAEFPKEGPSILRIQQVVRGDSAAYFCASSRDRGLTYTYEQYFGPGTRLTVT.

The chain combines TRBV6-5 with TRBJ1-1; tentative D call: TRBD1 (5 bases). In germline, CDR1 is MNHEY, CDR2 SVGAGI. The V gene lost 6 bases and the J gene lost 5 bases, with 16 bases spanning the gap. The CDR3 is 14 residues long. CDR3 DNA sequence: TGTGCCAGCAGAGAGTGGCAGGGTGATACTGAAGCTTTCTTT. This sequence encodes CASREWQGDTEAFF.

Concerning this clone itself: The junction and the germline gene differ at one end; a read error may be behind it. CDR3 DNA sequence: TGTGCTAGCAGCTTAGACGGTAGCGCCACGAACACCGGGGAGCTGTTTTTT. This gives the protein CASSLDGSATNTGELFF. The chain is built from TRBV7-7 and TRBJ2-2; possible D gene TRBD2, 5 bases. Germline lookup yields CDR1 SSHAT and CDR2 FNYEAQ (reference sequence). The CDR3 has 17 residues.

The chain is built from TRBV6-2 or TRBV6-3 and TRBJ2-5; D call uncertain. V shed 0 bases and J shed 2 bases, with 7 bases lying between them. The CDR3 totals 14 residues. Germline V lookup: CDR1 MNHEY, CDR2 SVGEGT. The CDR3 reads CASSYSTSQETQYF. The DNA of the CDR3 is TGTGCCAGCAGTTACTCGACGTCACAAGAGACCCAGTACTTC.

The chain has TRBV4-2 and TRBJ2-7; 10 bases map to TRBD2. The CDR3 consists of 15 residues. Germline trimming cut 2 bases from V and 4 bases from J; bases unmatched to any gene: 5. Germline CDR1 reads LGHNA; CDR2 reads YNFKEQ. The CDR3 spells CASSQQREGRYEQYF. Here the CDR3 DNA reads TGTGCCAGCAGCCAACAGCGGGAGGGCCGATACGAGCAGTACTTC.

The chain couples TRBV19 to TRBJ2-3, with TRBD1 identical over 9 bases. With 9 bases clipped from V and 4 bases from J, the junction kept 8 bases outside the gene matches. There are 14 residues in the CDR3. Germline CDR1 reads LNHDA; CDR2 reads SQIVND (reference sequence). CDR3 sequence reads: CASRWDRAADTQYF. In DNA form, the CDR3 reads TGTGCCAGCCGGTGGGACAGGGCGGCAGATACGCAGTATTTT.

The rearrangement uses TRBV3-1 (or the pseudogene TRBV3-2) and TRBJ1-1; D is perhaps TRBD1 (5 bases). CDR1 LGHDT and CDR2 YNNKEL come from the germline V gene (reference sequence). This CDR3 spans 14 amino acids. Deletions cut 0 bases from V and 11 bases from J, with 16 bases between. CDR3 in amino acids: CASSQDVGRARAFF. CDR3 DNA: TGTGCCAGCAGCCAAGATGTCGGCAGGGCGCGGGCTTTCTTT.

This chain links TRBV18 with TRBJ2-1; D possibly corresponds to TRBD2 (6 bases). V lost 0 bases and J lost 9, with 15 bases in between. Per germline, CDR1 KGHSH and CDR2 LQKENI. The CDR3 is made up of 15 amino acids. CDR3 sequence: CASSPPAGRPGEQFF. Here the CDR3 DNA reads TGTGCCAGCTCACCACCGGCGGGGAGGCCTGGTGAGCAGTTCTTC.

This clone was seen at least ten times. The chain couples TRBV5-1 to TRBJ1-2; 8 bases match TRBD1. CDR3 length equals 18 residues. V shed 2 bases, J shed 4 bases, and the junction held 16 bases outside the gene matches. Germline CDR1 reads SGHRS; CDR2 reads YFSETQ. The CDR3 DNA is TGCGCCAGCAGCTTACCCGGGACAGGAGCAAGGAAGACCTATGGCTACACCTTC. Encoded protein: CASSLPGTGARKTYGYTF.

The DNA of the CDR3 is TGTGCCAGCAGCCAAGAGCGTCCGTCCTACGAGCAGTACTTC. It encodes CASSQERPSYEQYF. V and J are TRBV4-2 and TRBJ2-7; no firm D call. The germline V gene has CDR1 LGHNA and CDR2 YNFKEQ. This CDR3 is 14 amino acids long. With 0 bases removed from V and 1 base from J, the gap between germline ends came to 7 bases.

In the case of this clone: Other DNA sequences in this specimen translate into the identical CDR3. The chain carries TRBV11-3 and TRBJ2-3; D gene uncertain. Per germline, CDR1 SGHNT and CDR2 YENEEA. V was pared by 2 bases and J by 0 bases, with 6 bases between. This CDR3 has 14 amino acids. The CDR3 loop reads CASSLYLSTDTQYF. CDR3 DNA: TGTGCCAGCAGCTTATATCTCAGCACAGATACGCAGTATTTT.

CDR3 in DNA: TGTGCCACCAGTGATCCGCAGGGGGCGGGAGATACGCAGTATTTT. Translated: CATSDPQGAGDTQYF. The chain employs TRBV24-1 and TRBJ2-3; TRBD1 aligns across 8 bases. The J segment lost 5 bases and the V segment lost 3 bases, leaving 6 bases of the junction unmatched. CDR3 length equals 15 residues. The V gene's germline CDR1 is KGHDR and CDR2 SFDVKD.

V gene TRBV7-2 combines with J gene TRBJ2-1; 8 nucleotides match TRBD2. Trimming removed 5 bases from V and 1 base from J; junction bases left unmatched: 4. The germline gives CDR1 SGHTA, CDR2 FQGNSA. CDR3 length equals 15 residues. CDR3 residues: CASSVSGTSYNEQFF. CDR3 DNA: TGTGCCAGCAGCGTTAGCGGGACTTCCTACAATGAGCAGTTCTTC.

V gene TRBV10-1 combines with J gene TRBJ2-5; D not resolved. V shed 5 bases and J shed 7 bases, with 14 bases lying between them. CDR3 length: 13 residues. Germline lookup yields CDR1 WNHNN and CDR2 SYGVQD (reference sequence). In nucleotides, the CDR3 is TGCGCCAGCAGTTCGGACGAGCCCGGGACCCAGTACTTC. Amino acid sequence: CASSSDEPGTQYF.

The rearrangement joins TRBV13 to TRBJ2-7, with TRBD1 as a possible D gene (6 bases). Germline CDR1 PRHDT, CDR2 FYEKMQ (reference sequence). V was clipped by 0 bases and J by 9 bases, with 18 bases between them. The CDR3 consists of 15 residues. As DNA, the CDR3 is TGTGCCAGCAGCTTAGGTCTGGACAGAGCTCCGGTGCAGTACTTC. Translation gives CASSLGLDRAPVQYF.

The rearrangement links TRBV24-1 to TRBJ1-5; no clear D gene. Trimming left V 0 bases short and J 5 bases short, with 4 bases between. The germline CDR1 and CDR2 sequences are KGHDR and SFDVKD. CDR3 size: 13 residues. The CDR3 nucleotides are TGTGCCACCAGTGATTTGTTTGATCAGCCCCAGCATTTT. Protein product: CATSDLFDQPQHF.

The chain joins TRBV11-3 to TRBJ2-7; the D gene is possibly TRBD1 (5 bases). CDR1 and CDR2 from the germline V gene are SGHNT and YENEEA. Between the trimmed V and J ends, which lost 1 base and 3 bases, there was a span of 13 bases. This CDR3 comprises 15 residues. The chain's CDR3 is CASSLGQGSNYEQYF. In nucleotides, the CDR3 is TGTGCCAGCAGCTTAGGGCAGGGATCTAACTACGAGCAGTACTTC.

This clone was counted only a few times. V usage is TRBV2 and J usage is TRBJ1-5; weak D call: TRBD1 (5 bases). CDR3 length: 12 amino acids. V was cut by 2 bases and J by 7 bases, with 6 bases left in between. Germline values: CDR1 SNHLY, CDR2 FYNNEI. CDR3 region: CASSEQGQPQHF. The CDR3 DNA is TGTGCCAGCAGTGAACAGGGACAGCCCCAGCATTTT.

This chain links TRBV9 with TRBJ1-1; TRBD1 matches at 11 bases. Germline trimming cut 7 bases from V and 4 bases from J; bases unmatched to any gene: 6. From germline, CDR1 is SGDLS and CDR2 YYNGEE. This CDR3 comprises 14 residues. The CDR3 bases are TGTGCCAGCGCGATCGGGACAGGGGGCACTGAAGCTTTCTTT. It yields the protein CASAIGTGGTEAFF.

The gene calls are TRBV28 and TRBJ1-2; no clear D gene. V shed 3 bases and J shed 0 bases, with 11 bases lying between them. Germline CDR1 MDHEN, CDR2 SYDVKM. The CDR3 extends over 15 amino acids. The CDR3 protein is CASSLGGAPNYGYTF. The CDR3 DNA reads TGTGCCAGCAGTTTGGGAGGCGCTCCTAACTATGGCTACACCTTC.

The chain couples TRBV20-1 to TRBJ2-1, with 8 positions matching TRBD2. Germline lookup yields CDR1 DFQATT and CDR2 SNEGSKA (reference sequence). After removal of 3 bases from V and 2 bases from J, the junction contained 6 bases not matched to a gene. The CDR3 sequence is 15 residues long. The CDR3 nucleotides read TGCAGTGCTAGTGGCGGGAGGCCACCCTACAATGAGCAGTTCTTC. It is translated as CSASGGRPPYNEQFF.

V usage is TRBV28 and J usage is TRBJ1-6, with D possibly being TRBD1 (6 bases). The V and J ends lost 7 bases and 14 bases respectively, with 21 bases between them. This CDR3 spans 14 amino acids. The germline V gene has CDR1 MDHEN and CDR2 SYDVKM. The CDR3 DNA is TGTGCCAGCACCAATAACGGACAGCCTAGAACCCTCCACTTT. Translation: CASTNNGQPRTLHF.

The CDR3 protein is CASPSGTSIDTGELFF. In DNA, the CDR3 is TGTGCCAGTCCATCCGGGACTAGTATCGACACCGGGGAGCTGTTTTTT. The chain carries TRBV7-9 and TRBJ2-2; TRBD2 matches 8 bases. CDR3 length equals 16 residues. Germline values: CDR1 SEHNR, CDR2 FQNEAQ (reference sequence). V trimming: 9 bases; J trimming: 3 bases; junction bases outside the gene matches: 12.

The J gene is TRBJ2-2, the V gene TRBV7-3; D might be TRBD1 or TRBD2, each matching 5 bases. The germline V gene has CDR1 SGHTA and CDR2 FQGTGA. The V end was cut by 8 bases, the J end by 6 bases, with 10 bases between. CDR3 size: 12 residues. This CDR3 is CASRREPGELFF. CDR3 bases: TGTGCCAGCCGCAGGGAGCCCGGGGAGCTGTTTTTT.

In nucleotides, the CDR3 is TGTGCCTGGAGTGTGGGCAGGGGGCCTTACGAGCAGTACTTC. It is translated as CAWSVGRGPYEQYF. The chain joins TRBV30 to TRBJ2-7, with TRBD1 matching over 8 bases. Germline V CDR1 and CDR2: GTSNPN, SVGIG (reference sequence). The CDR3 loop spans 14 amino acids. The V gene end was trimmed by 0 bases and the J gene end by 4 bases; junction bases not matched to a gene: 5.

This clone was recorded only once. The CDR3 loop reads CASSPRLAGGVAEQFF. In DNA form, the CDR3 reads TGTGCCAGCAGTCCCCGACTAGCGGGGGGCGTAGCGGAGCAGTTCTTC. This chain uses TRBV27 with TRBJ2-1, with 13 nucleotides matching TRBD2. V dropped 5 bases and J dropped 10; count of bases not matched to a gene: 11. This CDR3 is built from 16 residues. CDR1 is MNHEY, CDR2 SMNVEV, per germline (reference sequence).

The chain combines TRBV28 with TRBJ1-5; 8 nucleotides line up with TRBD1. This CDR3 has 15 amino acids. V shed 2 bases, J shed 6 bases, and the junction held 6 bases outside the gene matches. Germline CDR1 is MDHEN and CDR2 is SYDVKM. CDR3 protein: CASSLGTGGFQPQHF. CDR3 nucleotides: TGTGCCAGCAGTTTAGGTACAGGGGGTTTTCAGCCCCAGCATTTT.

The rearrangement links TRBV27 to TRBJ1-1; tentative D call: TRBD1 (6 bases). V was cut by 6 bases and J by 5 bases, with 25 bases left in between. Germline-derived CDR1 and CDR2 are MNHEY and SMNVEV (reference sequence). The CDR3 is made up of 17 amino acids. CDR3 nucleotide sequence: TGTGCCAGCAGGCCCCCCAGGGGCCTCTTTAGGGGGACTGAAGCTTTCTTT. Translated: CASRPPRGLFRGTEAFF.